This T cell receptor (beta chain) was identified during a study of blood T cell repertoires in COVID-19. Study-level background: Researchers got acute and convalescent COVID-19 samples from the United States, Italy and Spain. The cDNA or gDNA used as material had been derived from T cells, B-cell-depleted T cells, or PBMCs.

The protocol was immunoSEQ multiplex PCR, while the TCRdb copy is restricted to in-frame clones and leaves out a portion. The sample lists approximately 61,000 clones; 65% to 85% were seen once. V dropped 5 bases and J dropped 6; count of bases not matched to a gene: 9. The CDR3 extends over 15 amino acids. Germline CDR1 reads MNHEY; CDR2 reads SVGEGT. What was sequenced was peripheral blood. The chain recombines TRBV6-2 or TRBV6-3 with TRBJ1-4; 7 bases line up with TRBD1. This clonotype originated in a woman between 65 and 79 years old with acute or convalescent COVID-19. For the CDR3, the DNA is TGTGCCAGCAGTCCCATGGACAGGAGCTATGAAAAACTGTTTTTT. Its translation: CASSPMDRSYEKLFF.